Listed below are T cell receptor beta chains from one sample, sequenced in a study of blood T cells in healthy people across ages. TCRdb re-derived calls from the 5' RACE reads in MiXCR, one entry per CDR3 protein. The sample consists of fewer than 2 million distinct CDR3 sequences, about 39% of them appearing once. Sample: blood. The origin of the receptors is a human donor in good health. Both conserved end residues are part of each CDR3. D genes are given only for firm matches. Only some rows state a clone size, as once, few, many or a class for expanded clones.

J: TRBJ1-2; D: -; V: TRBV6-1; size: -; CDR3: CASSELGLDHGYTF; DNA: TGTGCCAGCAGTGAATTGGGGCTGGACCATGGCTACACCTTC
J: TRBJ1-2; D: -; V: TRBV4-1; size: few; CDR3: CASSQGPGEIYGYTF; DNA: TGCGCCAGCAGCCAGGGACCCGGGGAGATCTATGGCTACACCTTC
J: TRBJ2-7; D: -; V: TRBV29-1; size: -; CDR3: CSVAVRGDYEQYF; DNA: TGCAGCGTTGCGGTAAGGGGCGACTACGAGCAGTACTTC
J: TRBJ2-7; D: TRBD1; V: TRBV20-1; size: -; CDR3: CSARTGQGRYEQYF; DNA: TGCAGTGCAAGAACGGGACAGGGGAGGTACGAGCAGTACTTC
J: TRBJ2-7; D: TRBD2; V: TRBV3-1; size: few; CDR3: CASSPTLAADYEQYF; DNA: TGTGCCAGCAGCCCAACACTAGCGGCCGACTACGAGCAGTACTTC
J: TRBJ1-6; D: -; V: TRBV20-1; size: few; CDR3: CSARDRGESSYNSPLHF; DNA: TGCAGTGCTAGAGATCGAGGGGAAAGCTCCTATAATTCACCCCTCCACTTT
J: TRBJ2-3; D: TRBD2; V: TRBV20-1; size: many; CDR3: CSARMGLAGTDTQYF; DNA: TGCAGTGCTAGAATGGGACTAGCGGGGACAGATACGCAGTATTTT
J: TRBJ2-1; D: -; V: TRBV11-2; size: -; CDR3: CASSLLRIRAHEQFF; DNA: TGTGCCAGCAGCCTACTAAGGATTAGGGCGCATGAGCAGTTCTTC
J: TRBJ2-7; D: TRBD1; V: TRBV5-1; size: -; CDR3: CASGQGNSYEQYF; DNA: TGCGCCAGCGGACAGGGAAACTCCTACGAGCAGTACTTC
J: TRBJ1-1; D: TRBD1; V: TRBV20-1; size: -; CDR3: CSAETGTGDTEAFF; DNA: TGCAGTGCTGAGACCGGGACAGGGGACACTGAAGCTTTCTTT
J: TRBJ2-7; D: -; V: TRBV7-9; size: -; CDR3: CASSSSGPDYEQYF; DNA: TGTGCCAGCAGCTCTTCAGGTCCCGACTACGAGCAGTACTTC
J: TRBJ2-1; D: -; V: TRBV4-3; size: -; CDR3: CASSQASTYNEQFF; DNA: TGCGCCAGCAGCCAAGCGAGCACCTACAATGAGCAGTTCTTC
J: TRBJ2-5; D: -; V: TRBV29-1; size: -; CDR3: CSVTKQLYEETQYF; DNA: TGCAGCGTCACCAAACAACTTTATGAAGAGACCCAGTACTTC
J: TRBJ1-2; D: TRBD1; V: TRBV12-5; size: -; CDR3: CASGLVRDSYGYTF; DNA: TGTGCTAGTGGTTTGGTCCGGGACAGCTATGGCTACACCTTC
J: TRBJ2-1; D: -; V: TRBV7-3; size: -; CDR3: CASSLSGGRTYNEQFF; DNA: TGTGCCAGCAGCTTAAGTGGGGGCCGGACTTACAATGAGCAGTTCTTC
J: TRBJ2-7; D: TRBD2; V: TRBV7-2; size: many; CDR3: CASSLARGGREQYF; DNA: TGTGCCAGCAGCTTAGCGCGGGGGGGCCGGGAGCAGTACTTC